The present T cell receptor beta chain was sequenced within a study of OX40 agonist ivuxolimab in advanced cancers. Data came from immunoSEQ multiplex PCR; TCRdb stores just in-frame clones and leaves some out. The table shows approximately 39,000 clones, with around 90% occurring only once. Germline assignment: CDR1 SGHTA and CDR2 FQGTGA. V was cut by 0 bases and J by 8 bases, with 10 bases left in between. The CDR3 runs to 13 residues. This rearrangement joins TRBV7-3 to TRBJ1-2, with D possibly matching TRBD1 (6 bases). This TCR was recovered from an adult with an advanced solid tumor such as melanoma, head and neck, liver or kidney cancer. This sample comprised CD4+ or CD8+ T cells sorted from blood, obtained in a trial of the OX40 agonist ivuxolimab. The CDR3 nucleotides are TGTGCCAGCAGCTTAACCCAGGGGTACGGCTACACCTTC. Translated, it gives CASSLTQGYGYTF.